This TCR beta chain is drawn from a study of metastatic and nonmetastatic thyroid tumors. In the study overall: Samples came from malignant and benign thyroid patients, and repertoires were compared across blood and tumor or nodule tissue. Notes on the study in general: It was reported that TCR beta diversity was significantly higher in malignant thyroid tumors than benign nodules, in blood and tumor.

Every patient underwent thyroid surgery untreated. The V segment lost 4 bases and the J segment 4 bases; nucleotides outside the gene matches: 10. The germline CDR1 and CDR2 sequences are SGDLS and YYNGEE. The CDR3 consists of 16 residues. In the authors' workflow: Differences in CDR3 between clinicopathological groups were drawn on to build a classifier intended to discriminate distant-metastatic papillary thyroid cancer patients. TCRdb re-analyzed the PCR reads through MiXCR. The V and J calls were determined by TCRdb, not by the authors. The table includes 25,000 to 35,000 clones, around 17% detected once. In its sample, this clone was seen many times. Antigen: not known.

This receptor was obtained from a female donor with papillary thyroid cancer or a benign thyroid nodule (not recorded which). Some clones in this sample may be carry-over from other donors' samples. The V and J genes are TRBV9 and TRBJ2-3, with TRBD2 matching 9 bases. Sequenced material: blood. CDR3: CASSPSGAGGPDTQYF. DNA for the CDR3: TGTGCCAGCAGCCCTTCAGGGGCGGGAGGGCCAGATACGCAGTATTTT.